These 27 T cell receptor beta chains share one sample of origin, sequenced in a study of OX40 agonist ivuxolimab in advanced cancers. The protocol was immunoSEQ multiplex PCR, while the TCRdb copy is restricted to in-frame clones and leaves out a portion. Among 42,000 or so clones, approximately 92% were seen once, and the ten largest hold 4% to 5%. This specimen was CD4+ or CD8+ T cells sorted from blood, taken in a trial of the OX40 agonist ivuxolimab. These receptors were taken from an adult with an advanced solid tumor such as melanoma, head and neck, liver or kidney cancer.

CDR3 sequence reads: CASRGGLFYGYTF. In DNA, the CDR3 is TGTGCCAGCAGGGGCGGCCTCTTCTATGGCTACACCTTC. This chain uses TRBV7-9 with TRBJ1-2; D remains ambiguous. CDR1 and CDR2 (germline): SEHNR, FQNEAQ (reference sequence). The CDR3 spans 13 residues. V was trimmed by 6 bases and J by 4 bases, leaving 12 bases between them.

The rearrangement joins TRBV28 to TRBJ1-5; maybe TRBD1 (5 bases). The V gene lost 5 bases and the J gene lost 7 bases, with 21 bases spanning the gap. The CDR3 is 16 residues long. CDR1 is MDHEN, CDR2 SYDVKM, per germline. CDR3 bases: TGTGCCAGCAGTCCCTTCCGAGGGCAGGGCGGCCAGCCCCAGCATTTT. Translation gives CASSPFRGQGGQPQHF.

The V gene is TRBV19, the J gene TRBJ1-1; 8 bases match TRBD1. The CDR3 runs 14 residues. Trimming cost V 3 bases and J 6 bases; bases outside gene matches: 6. Germline V gene data show CDR1 as LNHDA and CDR2 as SQIVND (reference sequence). The CDR3 sequence is CASSMDREGPEAFF. DNA for the CDR3: TGTGCCAGTAGTATGGACAGGGAAGGGCCTGAAGCTTTCTTT.

The rearrangement joins TRBV19 to TRBJ1-5, with D maybe TRBD1 (6 bases). V was trimmed by 5 bases and J by 0 bases, leaving 11 bases between them. CDR1 LNHDA and CDR2 SQIVND come from the germline V gene (reference sequence). This CDR3 is built from 15 residues. This CDR3 is CASSPGVYSNQPQHF. DNA for the CDR3: TGTGCCAGTAGTCCAGGGGTTTATAGCAATCAGCCCCAGCATTTT.

The V call is TRBV21-1, the J call TRBJ2-1; the table's D call, TRBD2, has no DNA check behind it. TRBV21-1 is recorded as a pseudogene. This CDR3 region has 19 residues. The CDR3 region is CASSKVWTSGRHCYNEQFF. Written as DNA, the CDR3 is TGTGCCAGCAGCAAAGTTTGGACTAGCGGGAGGCATTGTTACAATGAGCAGTTCTTC.

This clone is a singleton in its sample. V usage is TRBV23-1 and J usage is TRBJ2-7, with unresolved D. TRBV23-1 has ORF status, its function being uncertain. This CDR3 contains 16 residues. Trimming cost V 5 bases and J 3 bases, with 20 bases left between them. The CDR3 nucleotides read TGCGCCAGCAGTAAAACAACGACTGATCCAGGCTACGAGCAGTACTTC. As protein: CASSKTTTDPGYEQYF.

The chain has TRBV5-6 and TRBJ2-3; 7 nucleotides line up with TRBD1. CDR3 length: 14 residues. Germline V gives CDR1 SGHDT, CDR2 YYEEEE. V lost 6 bases to trimming and J lost 2 bases; unmatched junction nucleotides: 6. Here the CDR3 reads CASIRTGTTDTQYF. Written as DNA, the CDR3 is TGTGCCAGCATCAGGACAGGAACCACAGATACGCAGTATTTT.

The chain employs TRBV2 and TRBJ1-2; D is uncertain. Germline lookup yields CDR1 SNHLY and CDR2 FYNNEI. The germline V and J ends were trimmed by 2 bases and 11 bases, with 9 bases remaining between them. This CDR3 comprises 11 residues. Here the CDR3 reads CASSEISQYTF. Here the CDR3 DNA reads TGTGCCAGCAGTGAAATCTCCCAATACACCTTC.

There are a few counts of this clone. The gene calls are TRBV30 and TRBJ1-6; 8 nucleotides match TRBD1. The CDR3 consists of 13 residues. J lost 11 bases, V lost 3 bases, and 6 bases had no gene match. From germline, CDR1 is GTSNPN and CDR2 SVGIG (reference sequence). CDR3 coding DNA: TGTGCCTGGAGGCAGACAGGGGCTCCACCCCTCCACTTT. It translates to CAWRQTGAPPLHF.

The rearrangement uses TRBV6-5 and TRBJ2-5, with unresolved D. CDR3 length equals 12 residues. Trimming took off 2 bases at V and 5 bases at J, with 6 bases between the two ends. Germline-derived CDR1 and CDR2 are MNHEY and SVGAGI. The CDR3 sequence: CASSYGSETQYF. CDR3 bases: TGTGCCAGCAGTTACGGTAGCGAGACCCAGTACTTC.

The chain is built from TRBV29-1 and TRBJ1-1; TRBD1 is a possible D gene (5 bases). The CDR3 is 12 amino acids. The germline V and J ends were trimmed by 7 bases and 5 bases, with 14 bases remaining between them. Per the germline V gene, CDR1 is SQVTM and CDR2 is ANQGSEA. CDR3 nucleotides: TGCAGCGCCGGCCAATGGGGGACTGAAGCTTTCTTT. Its translation: CSAGQWGTEAFF.

V is TRBV7-6 and J is TRBJ2-1, with 11 bases matching TRBD2. Germline CDR1 is SGHVS and CDR2 is FNYEAQ. The V and J ends lost 4 bases and 0 bases, in that order; junction bases with no gene match: 14. CDR3 length equals 20 residues. The CDR3 loop is CASSSQGELAGVSSYNEQFF. As DNA, the CDR3 is TGTGCCAGCAGCTCTCAGGGGGAACTAGCGGGGGTGAGCTCCTACAATGAGCAGTTCTTC.

The J gene is TRBJ1-1, the V gene TRBV19; a weak D match, TRBD1 (6 bases). Germline CDR1 and CDR2: LNHDA and SQIVND (reference sequence). The CDR3 has 15 residues. The V and J ends lost 4 bases and 5 bases respectively, with 17 bases between them. The CDR3 bases are TGTGCCAGTAGTAGAGGGGGGGTGAGACGGACTGAAGCTTTCTTT. This gives the protein CASSRGGVRRTEAFF.

The V gene is TRBV2, the J gene TRBJ1-3, with D unresolved. Trimming stripped 5 bases from V and 2 bases from J, with 10 bases between. This CDR3 is 14 amino acids long. The germline gives CDR1 SNHLY, CDR2 FYNNEI. The CDR3: CASSPDAAGNTIYF. The CDR3 DNA is TGTGCCAGCAGTCCAGACGCGGCTGGAAACACCATATATTTT.

This clone appeared a few times. V and J are TRBV5-6 and TRBJ2-3, with D unresolved. The CDR3 runs to 14 residues. Germline CDR1 reads SGHDT; CDR2 reads YYEEEE. The germline V and J ends were trimmed by 3 bases and 1 base, with 9 bases remaining between them. This CDR3 is CASSYLLGTDTQYF. CDR3 coding DNA: TGTGCCAGCAGCTACCTATTGGGCACAGATACGCAGTATTTT.

The V call is TRBV28, the J call TRBJ1-2, with D perhaps matching TRBD1 (6 bases). This CDR3 spans 13 amino acids. Germline CDR1 is MDHEN and CDR2 is SYDVKM. Trimming removed 8 bases at V and 6 bases at J, with 16 bases between. CDR3 sequence: CASSLLGGNGYTF. The CDR3 bases are TGTGCCAGCTCACTCCTAGGGGGTAATGGCTACACCTTC.

This chain connects TRBV9 to TRBJ1-6; 8 bases agree with TRBD1. From germline, CDR1 is SGDLS and CDR2 YYNGEE. The CDR3 covers 16 residues. Trimming removed 3 bases from V and 7 bases from J; junction bases left unmatched: 9. The chain's CDR3 is CASSAARTGWNSPLHF. CDR3 in DNA: TGTGCCAGCAGCGCGGCGAGGACAGGGTGGAATTCACCCCTCCACTTT.

The V call is TRBV6-1, the J call TRBJ1-1, with D possibly TRBD1 on 6 matching bases. Germline V gene sequence: CDR1 MNHNS, CDR2 SASEGT. Trimming shortened V by 8 bases and J by 1 base, and 11 bases separated the two germline ends. The CDR3 contains 13 residues. CDR3 region: CASAQTGNTEAFF. CDR3 nucleotides: TGTGCCAGCGCCCAGACAGGGAACACTGAAGCTTTCTTT.

The V and J genes are TRBV9 and TRBJ2-2; 9 bases are shared with TRBD1. CDR1 is SGDLS, CDR2 YYNGEE, per germline. V was clipped by 6 bases and J by 5 bases; unmatched bases: 5. CDR3 length: 14 residues. As DNA, the CDR3 is TGTGCCAGCACCCGGACAGGGGTGACCGGGGAGCTGTTTTTT. It codes for CASTRTGVTGELFF.

This clone was seen more than once but under ten times. The chain carries TRBV11-2 and TRBJ1-4, with a tentative D call TRBD1 (5 bases). The V gene's germline CDR1 is SGHAT and CDR2 FQNNGV. V was cut by 4 bases and J by 10 bases, with 13 bases left in between. The CDR3 consists of 13 residues. CDR3 in DNA: TGTGCCAGCAGCTCCAACCAGGGAGGAAAACTGTTTTTT. It specifies CASSSNQGGKLFF.

The CDR3 loop is CASSLMTGAYEQYF. CDR3 DNA sequence: TGTGCCAGCAGCTTGATGACAGGGGCCTACGAGCAGTACTTC. This sequence joins TRBV4-2 and TRBJ2-7, with 8 bases identical to TRBD1. Germline assignment: CDR1 LGHNA and CDR2 YNFKEQ. V lost 5 bases, J lost 2 bases, and 5 bases stayed unmatched. The CDR3 is made up of 14 amino acids.

The chain couples TRBV4-3 to TRBJ2-6; unclear D gene. Germline loops: CDR1 LGHNA, CDR2 YSLEER. The CDR3 loop spans 17 amino acids. V lost 4 bases and J lost 0, with 13 bases in between. The chain's CDR3 is CASSPNGPNSGANVLTF. CDR3 nucleotides: TGCGCCAGCAGCCCCAACGGTCCCAACTCTGGGGCCAACGTCCTGACTTTC.

This clone was observed once. Here the CDR3 DNA reads TGCAGCGTTGGACCCCCAGACACTGAAGCTTTCTTT. Its protein product is CSVGPPDTEAFF. The chain joins TRBV29-1 to TRBJ1-1; D gene uncertain. This CDR3 comprises 12 residues. Germline V gene sequence: CDR1 SQVTM, CDR2 ANQGSEA. Trimming stripped 4 bases from V and 3 bases from J, with 9 bases between.

The CDR3 coding sequence is TGCGCCAGCAGTGAGACAGTTGACCACGAGCAGTACTTC. Its translation: CASSETVDHEQYF. This chain joins TRBV10-1 and TRBJ2-5; no reliable D call. The J call could be wrong; TRBJ2-7 is a better fit for the DNA end. The germline CDR1 and CDR2 sequences are WNHNN and SYGVQD (reference sequence). The length of the CDR3 is 13 residues.

The chain is built from TRBV5-8 and TRBJ2-3, with 9 bases aligning to TRBD2. This CDR3 contains 15 residues. With 4 bases clipped from V and 3 bases from J, the junction kept 6 bases outside the gene matches. Germline-derived CDR1 and CDR2 are SGHTS and YDEGEE. The CDR3 bases are TGTGCCAGCAGCGACCTTAGCGGGAGTACAGATACGCAGTATTTT. Its protein product is CASSDLSGSTDTQYF.

This chain uses TRBV19 with TRBJ1-4; perhaps TRBD1 as D (5 bases). V shed 1 base and J shed 5 bases, with 14 bases lying between them. The CDR3 length is 16 residues. Germline V gene lookup returns CDR1 LNHDA and CDR2 SQIVND (reference sequence). This chain's CDR3 is CASSIGLQGRNEKLFF. In nucleotides, the CDR3 is TGTGCCAGTAGTATAGGGCTCCAGGGAAGGAATGAAAAACTGTTTTTT.

The V gene is TRBV6-1, the J gene TRBJ2-1; 9 bases agree with TRBD2. The germline CDR1 and CDR2 sequences are MNHNS and SASEGT. V was clipped by 6 bases and J by 8 bases; unmatched bases: 5. CDR3 length equals 13 residues. CDR3 sequence (DNA): TGTGCCAGCAGGGCTAGCGGGACGGATGAGCAGTTCTTC. The encoded protein is CASRASGTDEQFF.